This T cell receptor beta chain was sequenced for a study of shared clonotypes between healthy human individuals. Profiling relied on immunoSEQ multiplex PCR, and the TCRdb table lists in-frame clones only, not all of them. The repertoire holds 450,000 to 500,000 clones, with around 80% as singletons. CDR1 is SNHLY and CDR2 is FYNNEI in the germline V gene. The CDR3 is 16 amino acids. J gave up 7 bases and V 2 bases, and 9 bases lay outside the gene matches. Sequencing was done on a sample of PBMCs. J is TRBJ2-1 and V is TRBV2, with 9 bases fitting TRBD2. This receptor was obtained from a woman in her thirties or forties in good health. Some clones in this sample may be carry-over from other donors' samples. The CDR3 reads CASSELASGIGNEQFF. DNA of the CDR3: TGTGCCAGCAGTGAATTGGCTAGCGGGATTGGGAATGAGCAGTTCTTC.